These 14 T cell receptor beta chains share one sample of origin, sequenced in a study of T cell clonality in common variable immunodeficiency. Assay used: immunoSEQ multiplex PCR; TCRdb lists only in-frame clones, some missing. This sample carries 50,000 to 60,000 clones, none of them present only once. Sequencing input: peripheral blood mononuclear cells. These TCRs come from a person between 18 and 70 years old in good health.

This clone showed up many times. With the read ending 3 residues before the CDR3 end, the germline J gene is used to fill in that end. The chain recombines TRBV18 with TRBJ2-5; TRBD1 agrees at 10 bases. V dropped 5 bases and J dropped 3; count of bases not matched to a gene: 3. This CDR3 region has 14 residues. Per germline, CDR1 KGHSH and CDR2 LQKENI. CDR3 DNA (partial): TGTGCCAGCTCAACCGGGACAGGGGAAGAGACC. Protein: CASSTGTGEET. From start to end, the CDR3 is CASSTGTGEETQYF.

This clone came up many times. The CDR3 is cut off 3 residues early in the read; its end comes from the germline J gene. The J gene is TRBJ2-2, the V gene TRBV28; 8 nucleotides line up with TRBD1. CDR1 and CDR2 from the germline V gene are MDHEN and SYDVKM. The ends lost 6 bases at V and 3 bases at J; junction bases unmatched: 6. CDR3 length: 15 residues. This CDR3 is CASSPTGDDTGELFF. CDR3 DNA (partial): TGTGCCAGCAGCCCGACAGGGGATGACACCGGGGAG.

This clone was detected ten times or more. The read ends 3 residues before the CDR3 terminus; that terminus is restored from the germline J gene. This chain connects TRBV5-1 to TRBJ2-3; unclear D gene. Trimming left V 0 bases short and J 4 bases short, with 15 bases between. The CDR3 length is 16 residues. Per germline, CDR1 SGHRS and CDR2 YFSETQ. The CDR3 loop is CASSLGLAPPADTQYF. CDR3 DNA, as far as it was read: TGCGCCAGCAGCTTGGGACTCGCTCCTCCGGCAGATACG.

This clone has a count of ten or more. The CDR3: CASSFLAGGNNEQFF. CDR3 DNA (partial): TGTGCCAGCAGTTTTCTAGCGGGAGGGAACAATGAG. The chain employs TRBV12-3 or TRBV12-4 and TRBJ2-1; 12 bases align to TRBD2. Sequencing ends 3 residues short of the CDR3 end; the germline J gene provides the rest. V lost 3 bases, J lost 5 bases, and 2 bases stayed unmatched. The CDR3 covers 15 residues.

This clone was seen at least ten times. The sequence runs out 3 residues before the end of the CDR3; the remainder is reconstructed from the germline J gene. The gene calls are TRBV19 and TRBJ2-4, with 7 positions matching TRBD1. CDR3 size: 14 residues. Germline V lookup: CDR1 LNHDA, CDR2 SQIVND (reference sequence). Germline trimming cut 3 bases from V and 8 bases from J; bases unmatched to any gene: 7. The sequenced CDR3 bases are TGTGCCAGTAGTATCCCCCTGGACAGGCACATT. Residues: CASSIPLDRHI. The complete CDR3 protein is CASSIPLDRHIQYF.

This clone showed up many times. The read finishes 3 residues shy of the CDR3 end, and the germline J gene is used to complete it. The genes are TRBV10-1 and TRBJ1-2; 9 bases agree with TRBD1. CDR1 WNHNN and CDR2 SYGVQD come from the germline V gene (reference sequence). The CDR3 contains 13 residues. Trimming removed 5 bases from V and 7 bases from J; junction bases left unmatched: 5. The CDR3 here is CASSSGTGCGYTF. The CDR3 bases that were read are TGCGCCAGCAGTTCCGGGACAGGGTGTGGC.

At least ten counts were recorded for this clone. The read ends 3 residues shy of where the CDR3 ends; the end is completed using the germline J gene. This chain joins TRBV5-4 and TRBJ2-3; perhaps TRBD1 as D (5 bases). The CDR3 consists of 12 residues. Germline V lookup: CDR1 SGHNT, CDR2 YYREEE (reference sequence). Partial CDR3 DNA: TGTGCCAGCAGCGGATGGGGCGAGACG. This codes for CASSGWGET. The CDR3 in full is CASSGWGETQYF.

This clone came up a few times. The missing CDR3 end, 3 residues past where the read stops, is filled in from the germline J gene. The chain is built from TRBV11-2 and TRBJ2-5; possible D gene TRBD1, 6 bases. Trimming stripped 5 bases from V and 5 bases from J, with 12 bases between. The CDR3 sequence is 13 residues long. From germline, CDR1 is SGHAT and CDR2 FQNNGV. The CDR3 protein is CASSTGTVETQYF. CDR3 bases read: TGTGCCAGCAGCACAGGGACCGTGGAGACC.

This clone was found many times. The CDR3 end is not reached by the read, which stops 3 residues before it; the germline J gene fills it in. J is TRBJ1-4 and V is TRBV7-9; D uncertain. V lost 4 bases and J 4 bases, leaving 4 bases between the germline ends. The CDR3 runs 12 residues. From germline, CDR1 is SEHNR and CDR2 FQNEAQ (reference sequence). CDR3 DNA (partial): TGTGCCAGCAGCTCCCTTAATGAAAAA. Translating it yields CASSSLNEK. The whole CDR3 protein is CASSSLNEKLFF.

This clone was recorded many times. The covered CDR3 bases are TGTGCCAGTACCGCGACTAGCGGGGCGTACAATGAG. Translation: CASTATSGAYNE. In full, the CDR3 reads CASTATSGAYNEQFF. V and J are TRBV19 and TRBJ2-1; 11 nucleotides agree with TRBD2. The sequence runs out 3 residues before the end of the CDR3; the remainder is reconstructed from the germline J gene. The J segment lost 4 bases and the V segment lost 7 bases, leaving 6 bases of the junction unmatched. Germline assignment: CDR1 LNHDA and CDR2 SQIVND (reference sequence). The CDR3 length is 15 residues.

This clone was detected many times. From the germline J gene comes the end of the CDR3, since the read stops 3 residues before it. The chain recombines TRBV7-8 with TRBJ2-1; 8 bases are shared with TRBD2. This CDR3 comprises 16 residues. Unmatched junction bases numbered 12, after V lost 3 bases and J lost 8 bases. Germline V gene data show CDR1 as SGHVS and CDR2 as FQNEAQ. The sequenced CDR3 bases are TGTGCCAGCAGCTTTGGCATCGCCATCGGGGGGGATGAG. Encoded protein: CASSFGIAIGGDE. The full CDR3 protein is CASSFGIAIGGDEQFF.

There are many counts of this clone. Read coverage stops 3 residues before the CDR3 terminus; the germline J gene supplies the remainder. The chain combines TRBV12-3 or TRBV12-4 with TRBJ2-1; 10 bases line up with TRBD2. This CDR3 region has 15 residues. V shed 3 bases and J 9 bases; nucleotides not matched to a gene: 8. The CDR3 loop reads CASSFRLAGVGEQFF. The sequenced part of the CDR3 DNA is TGTGCCAGCAGTTTTCGGCTAGCGGGAGTAGGTGAG.

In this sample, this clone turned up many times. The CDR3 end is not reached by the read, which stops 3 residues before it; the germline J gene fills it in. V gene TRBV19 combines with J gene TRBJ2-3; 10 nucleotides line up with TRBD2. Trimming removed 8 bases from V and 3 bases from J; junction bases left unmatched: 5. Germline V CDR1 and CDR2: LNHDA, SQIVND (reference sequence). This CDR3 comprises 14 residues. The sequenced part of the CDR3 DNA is TGTGCCAGTTCCCGGACTAGCGGAACAGATACG. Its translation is CASSRTSGTDT. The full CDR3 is CASSRTSGTDTQYF.

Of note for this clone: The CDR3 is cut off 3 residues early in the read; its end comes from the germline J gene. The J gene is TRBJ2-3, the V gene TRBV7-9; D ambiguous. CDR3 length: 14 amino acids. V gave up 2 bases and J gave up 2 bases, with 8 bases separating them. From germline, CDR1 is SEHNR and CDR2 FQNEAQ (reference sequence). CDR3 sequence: CASSLPGYTDTQYF. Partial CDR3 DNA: TGTGCCAGCAGCTTACCCGGGTACACAGATACG.